Listed below are T cell receptor beta chains from one sample, sequenced in a study of blood T cell repertoires in COVID-19. Sequencing was performed with immunoSEQ multiplex PCR; in TCRdb, only in-frame clones are kept and a portion is missing. In the table there are some 210,000 clones, 70% to 90% of which are singletons. Sequencing was done on a sample of peripheral blood. These receptors were collected from a woman aged 40 to 50 who had recovered from COVID-19. Both conserved end residues are part of each CDR3. The order of the fields is D gene, J gene, V gene, clone size, CDR3 protein, CDR3 DNA. D genes are given only for firm matches. For some rows the clone size is stated as once, few or many, or as a class when expanded; others skip it.

TRBD1,TRBJ1-2,TRBV19,NA,CASSIIVLDREAPRYGYTF,TGTGCCAGTAGTATAATCGTTCTGGACAGGGAGGCCCCGAGGTATGGCTACACCTTC
NA,TRBJ1-6,TRBV30,NA,CAWRGQGNSPLHF,TGTGCCTGGAGGGGCCAGGGGAATTCACCCCTCCACTTT
TRBD1,TRBJ2-5,TRBV5-1,NA,CASSQTTGQGGQETQYF,TGCGCCAGCAGCCAGACGACCGGACAGGGAGGCCAAGAGACCCAGTACTTC
NA,TRBJ1-1,TRBV7-2,NA,CASSLLRGRGEAFF,TGTGCCAGCAGCTTATTGCGGGGCCGTGGTGAAGCTTTCTTT
NA,TRBJ2-7,TRBV28,NA,CASGSGSYEQYF,TGTGCCAGCGGGTCGGGAAGCTACGAGCAGTACTTC
NA,TRBJ2-3,TRBV21-1,few,CASSKGQGSTDTQYF,TGTGCCAGCAGCAAGGGACAGGGGAGCACAGATACGCAGTATTTT
TRBD1,TRBJ1-1,TRBV29-1,NA,CSVERPGQMNTEAFF,TGCAGCGTTGAGCGCCCGGGACAGATGAACACTGAAGCTTTCTTT
NA,TRBJ2-1,TRBV6-5,NA,CASRLGSPAYNEQFF,TGTGCCAGCAGGCTGGGGAGTCCAGCCTACAATGAGCAGTTCTTC
TRBD1,TRBJ1-5,TRBV18,NA,CASSPLQGADQPQHF,TGTGCCAGCTCACCACTACAGGGGGCGGATCAGCCCCAGCATTTT
NA,TRBJ2-1,TRBV9,NA,CASSVEGERSEQFF,TGTGCCAGCAGCGTAGAGGGGGAGCGGAGTGAGCAGTTCTTC
TRBD1,TRBJ2-2,TRBV4-2,NA,CASSQEGQGAQGGELFF,TGTGCCAGCAGCCAAGAAGGCCAGGGGGCGCAAGGCGGGGAGCTGTTTTTT
TRBD2,TRBJ2-3,TRBV19,NA,CASSIVWASGSTDTQYF,TGTGCCAGTAGTATAGTTTGGGCTAGCGGGAGCACAGATACGCAGTATTTT
NA,TRBJ1-4,TRBV2,NA,CASSLTATNEKLFF,TGTGCCAGCAGCCTGACAGCAACTAATGAAAAACTGTTTTTT
NA,TRBJ2-7,TRBV13,NA,CASSPRGQPYEQYF,TGTGCCAGCAGCCCACGCGGACAGCCCTACGAGCAGTACTTC
NA,TRBJ2-3,TRBV7-6,NA,CASSPTSRVRDTDTQYF,TGTGCCAGCAGCCCGACGTCGAGGGTGCGGGACACAGATACGCAGTATTTT